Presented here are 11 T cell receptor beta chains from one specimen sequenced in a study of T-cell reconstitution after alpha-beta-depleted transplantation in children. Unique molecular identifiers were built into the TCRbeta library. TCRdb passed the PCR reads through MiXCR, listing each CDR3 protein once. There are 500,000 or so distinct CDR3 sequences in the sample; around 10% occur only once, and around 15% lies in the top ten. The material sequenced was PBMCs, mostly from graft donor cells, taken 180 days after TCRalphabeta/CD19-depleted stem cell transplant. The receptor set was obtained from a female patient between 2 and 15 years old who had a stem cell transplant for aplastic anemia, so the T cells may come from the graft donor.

CDR3 loop: CASSEPPFEGQGYTF. CDR3 coding DNA: TGTGCCAGCAGTGAACCCCCCTTCGAGGGGCAAGGCTACACCTTC. This chain joins TRBV25-1 and TRBJ1-2, with a tentative D call TRBD1 (5 bases). Trimming pared 2 bases from V and 8 bases from J, leaving 18 bases between. The CDR3 is 15 amino acids. Germline CDR1 is MGHDK and CDR2 is SYGVNS.

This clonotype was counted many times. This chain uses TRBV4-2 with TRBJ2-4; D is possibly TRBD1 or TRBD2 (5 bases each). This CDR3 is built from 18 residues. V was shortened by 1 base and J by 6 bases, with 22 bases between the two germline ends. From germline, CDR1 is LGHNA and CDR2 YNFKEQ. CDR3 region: CASSQAHSGTTGGNIQYF. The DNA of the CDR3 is TGTGCCAGCAGCCAAGCCCATTCCGGGACGACCGGCGGAAACATTCAGTACTTC.

The CDR3 reads CASSERDGFNEQFF. In DNA form, the CDR3 reads TGTGCCAGCAGCGAAAGGGACGGGTTCAATGAGCAGTTCTTC. V and J are TRBV9 and TRBJ2-1; D might be TRBD1 or TRBD2, each matching 5 bases. Germline-derived CDR1 and CDR2 are SGDLS and YYNGEE. The CDR3 contains 14 residues. The ends were cut back, 3 bases at V and 6 bases at J, with 13 bases in the middle.

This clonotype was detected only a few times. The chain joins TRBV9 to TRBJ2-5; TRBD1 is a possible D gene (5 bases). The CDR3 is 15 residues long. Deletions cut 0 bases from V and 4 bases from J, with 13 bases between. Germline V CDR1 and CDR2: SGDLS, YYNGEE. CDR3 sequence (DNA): TGTGCCAGCAGCGTAGGGGGCGTTTGGGGAGAGACCCAGTACTTC. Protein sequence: CASSVGGVWGETQYF.

This CDR3 reads CASSLILTSGRAGPYEQYF. In DNA form, the CDR3 reads TGTGCCAGCAGCCTAATTTTGACTAGCGGGAGGGCCGGTCCCTACGAGCAGTACTTC. This sequence joins TRBV4-2 and TRBJ2-7, with TRBD2 matching 14 bases. The CDR3 sequence is 19 residues long. Trimming took 4 bases from V and 2 from J; bases not matched to a gene: 13. Germline loops: CDR1 LGHNA, CDR2 YNFKEQ.

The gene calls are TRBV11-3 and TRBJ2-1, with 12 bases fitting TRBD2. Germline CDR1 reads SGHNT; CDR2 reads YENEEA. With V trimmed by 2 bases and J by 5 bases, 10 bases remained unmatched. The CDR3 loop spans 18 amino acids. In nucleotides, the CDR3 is TGTGCCAGCAGCTTATTGAACCTAGCGGGAGGGGAACACAATGAGCAGTTCTTC. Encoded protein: CASSLLNLAGGEHNEQFF.

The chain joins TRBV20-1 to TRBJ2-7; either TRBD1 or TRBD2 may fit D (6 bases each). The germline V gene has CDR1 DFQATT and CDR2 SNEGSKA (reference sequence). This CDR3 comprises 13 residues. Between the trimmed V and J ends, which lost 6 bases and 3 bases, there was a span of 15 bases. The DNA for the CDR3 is TGCAGTGCAAGGAGGGGGGACGACTACGAGCAGTACGTC. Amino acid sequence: CSARRGDDYEQYV.

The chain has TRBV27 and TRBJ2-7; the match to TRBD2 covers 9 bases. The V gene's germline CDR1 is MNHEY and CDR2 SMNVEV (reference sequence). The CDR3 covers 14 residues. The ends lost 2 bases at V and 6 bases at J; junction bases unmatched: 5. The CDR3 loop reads CASSLVAGVSEQYV. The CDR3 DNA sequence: TGTGCCAGCAGTTTAGTAGCGGGAGTATCCGAGCAGTACGTC.

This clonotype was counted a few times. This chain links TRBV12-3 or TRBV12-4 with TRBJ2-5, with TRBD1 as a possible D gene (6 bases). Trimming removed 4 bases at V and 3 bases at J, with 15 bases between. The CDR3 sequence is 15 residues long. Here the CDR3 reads CASSSLSRDKETQYF. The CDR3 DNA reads TGTGCCAGCAGTTCTTTATCCCGGGACAAAGAGACCCAGTACTTC.

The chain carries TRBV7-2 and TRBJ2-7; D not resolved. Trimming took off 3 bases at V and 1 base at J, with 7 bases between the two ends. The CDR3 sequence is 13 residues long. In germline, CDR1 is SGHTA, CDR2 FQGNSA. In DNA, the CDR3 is TGTGCCAGCAGCTTCTCGCAGTCCTACGAGCAGTACTTC. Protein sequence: CASSFSQSYEQYF.

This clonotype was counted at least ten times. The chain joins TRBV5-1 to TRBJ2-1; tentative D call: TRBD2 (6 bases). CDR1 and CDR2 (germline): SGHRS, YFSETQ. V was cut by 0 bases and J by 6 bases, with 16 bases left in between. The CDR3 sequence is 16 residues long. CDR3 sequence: CASSLGGDPAVNEQFF. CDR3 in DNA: TGCGCCAGCAGCTTGGGCGGGGACCCTGCAGTCAATGAGCAGTTCTTC.